The 21 T cell receptor beta chains presented below share a single source sample, sequenced in a study of naive and memory T cell subsets. Two oligonucleotides, mixed equimolar, formed the beta constant-region primer covering TRBC1 and TRBC2. TCRdb ran MiXCR on the UMI-ligation and nested PCR reads and lists one entry per CDR3 protein. The table shows approximately 82,000 distinct CDR3 sequences, with around 7% occurring only once. The source material was central memory CD4+ T cells from blood. These receptors were obtained from a human donor in good health.

This clonotype was seen a few times. The genes are TRBV28 and TRBJ2-1; D call uncertain. The ends were cut back, 2 bases at V and 5 bases at J, with 16 bases in the middle. Germline CDR1 reads MDHEN; CDR2 reads SYDVKM. The CDR3 is made up of 16 amino acids. This chain's CDR3 is CASSLSPPSTNNEQFF. CDR3 DNA sequence: TGTGCCAGCAGTTTAAGTCCCCCAAGCACCAACAATGAGCAGTTCTTC.

The V call is TRBV4-2, the J call TRBJ2-7; TRBD1 matches at 9 bases. CDR3 length: 14 residues. Germline CDR1 and CDR2: LGHNA and YNFKEQ. V trimming: 2 bases; J trimming: 7 bases; junction bases outside the gene matches: 6. Here the CDR3 reads CASSQQAGTGEQYF. In DNA, the CDR3 is TGTGCCAGCAGCCAACAAGCCGGGACAGGGGAGCAGTACTTC.

This clonotype was counted only a few times. The chain joins TRBV30 to TRBJ2-3; the D gene is possibly TRBD2 (5 bases). Germline V gives CDR1 GTSNPN, CDR2 SVGIG (reference sequence). Trimming cost V 5 bases and J 2 bases, with 14 bases left between them. This CDR3 comprises 14 residues. The CDR3 nucleotides are TGTGCCTGGGGCCATTTCCTAGCCACAGATACGCAGTATTTT. Translating gives CAWGHFLATDTQYF.

This clonotype was detected only a few times. J is TRBJ1-1 and V is TRBV6-1; 10 nucleotides match TRBD1. The V gene end was trimmed by 7 bases and the J gene end by 1 base; junction bases not matched to a gene: 3. The germline V gene has CDR1 MNHNS and CDR2 SASEGT. The CDR3 has 14 amino acids. The CDR3 protein is CASNRQGANTEAFF. CDR3 sequence (DNA): TGTGCCAGCAACCGACAGGGGGCGAACACTGAAGCTTTCTTT.

This chain links TRBV5-4 with TRBJ1-1; the D is unclear. Trimming removed 1 base from V and 7 bases from J, with 8 bases in between. Germline V CDR1 and CDR2: SGHNT, YYREEE (reference sequence). The CDR3 totals 12 residues. CDR3 DNA sequence: TGTGCCAGCAGCTTGAATCTGGGTGAAGCTTTCTTT. Its protein is CASSLNLGEAFF.

The sample holds a few counts of this clonotype. In DNA, the CDR3 is TGTGCCAGCTCGGCAGGCGGAAACACCATATATTTT. This translates into CASSAGGNTIYF. V usage is TRBV6-1 and J usage is TRBJ1-3; no definite D call. Trimming removed 8 bases from V and 4 bases from J, with 9 bases in between. The CDR3 loop spans 12 amino acids. Germline lookup yields CDR1 MNHNS and CDR2 SASEGT.

The gene calls are TRBV4-2 and TRBJ2-5; D is perhaps TRBD1 (5 bases). The CDR3 contains 15 residues. V lost 0 bases to trimming and J lost 1 base, with 9 bases between them. CDR1 is LGHNA, CDR2 YNFKEQ, per germline. CDR3 coding DNA: TGTGCCAGCAGCCAAGAGGGGCAAGCCCAAGAGACCCAGTACTTC. Protein product: CASSQEGQAQETQYF.

The chain employs TRBV7-2 and TRBJ2-7, with D tentatively TRBD2 (6 bases). Trimming left V 5 bases short and J 3 bases short, with 14 bases between. In germline, CDR1 is SGHTA, CDR2 FQGNSA. This CDR3 contains 14 residues. CDR3 sequence reads: CASSPRDSLYEQYF. DNA for the CDR3: TGTGCCAGCAGCCCGCGGGACTCGCTCTACGAGCAGTACTTC. The full variable domain, in which reference TRBV7-2 and TRBJ2-7 provide the parts outside the CDR3, is GAGVSQSPSNKVTEKGKDVELRCDPISGHTALYWYRQSLGQGLEFLIYFQGNSAPDKSGLPSDRFSAERTGGSVSTLTIQRTQQEDSAVYLCASSPRDSLYEQYFGPGTRLTVT.

This clonotype is a singleton in its sample. With a much larger clone just one base away, this may be a read error. No conserved phenylalanine or tryptophan ends this CDR3, so it is likely a read error. This sequence joins TRBV20-1 and TRBJ2-3; TRBD1 agrees at 9 bases. The CDR3 is 15 residues long. Germline assignment: CDR1 DFQATT and CDR2 SNEGSKA (reference sequence). J was trimmed by 2 bases and V by 3 bases; bases with no gene match: 6. The CDR3 DNA reads TGCAGTGCTAGGTGGACAGGGGCCATCACAGATACGCAGTATCTT. Amino acid sequence: CSARWTGAITDTQYL.

This chain links TRBV4-2 with TRBJ2-7; 7 bases align to TRBD2. The CDR3 has 13 amino acids. CDR1 is LGHNA, CDR2 YNFKEQ, per germline. The V segment lost 1 base and the J segment 7 bases; nucleotides outside the gene matches: 4. CDR3 nucleotides: TGTGCCAGCAGCCAAGCGGGGGGAGCGGAGCAGTACTTC. It translates to CASSQAGGAEQYF.

The CDR3 here is CASSSQNSPLHF. CDR3 coding DNA: TGTGCCAGCAGCTCACAAAATTCACCCCTCCACTTT. This chain connects TRBV7-8 to TRBJ1-6; D call uncertain. The germline V gene encodes CDR1 SGHVS and CDR2 FQNEAQ. V lost 4 bases and J 7 bases, leaving 5 bases between the germline ends. This CDR3 has 12 amino acids.

This clonotype was counted many times. This sequence joins TRBV7-6 and TRBJ2-1; 10 positions match TRBD1. The CDR3 totals 18 residues. The germline V gene encodes CDR1 SGHVS and CDR2 FNYEAQ. After removal of 0 bases from V and 5 bases from J, the junction contained 10 bases not matched to a gene. The CDR3 nucleotides read TGTGCCAGCAGCTTAGCCGTATGGCGGGACAGGGGCAACAATGAGCAGTTCTTC. Translation gives CASSLAVWRDRGNNEQFF. Using reference TRBV7-6 and TRBJ2-1 for the parts outside the CDR3, the full variable domain is GAGVSQSPRYKVTKRGQDVALRCDPISGHVSLYWYRQALGQGPEFLTYFNYEAQQDKSGLPNDRFSAERPEGSISTLTIQRTEQRDSAMYRCASSLAVWRDRGNNEQFFGPGTRLTVL.

There are many counts of this clonotype. V and J are TRBV20-1 and TRBJ1-1, with 7 bases matching TRBD1. This CDR3 spans 16 amino acids. The junction had 15 bases not matched to a gene; V was cut back by 0 bases and J by 8 bases. Germline V lookup: CDR1 DFQATT, CDR2 SNEGSKA (reference sequence). The CDR3 DNA reads as TGCAGTGCTAGAGATTACATGACGGGGACAGCTAAAGAAGCTTTCTTT. Residues: CSARDYMTGTAKEAFF.

CDR3 in DNA: TGTGCCAGCAGCTCAGAACCCGGGACCGGCCCGGTAGGAGCTTTCTTT. This codes for CASSSEPGTGPVGAFF. The chain has TRBV5-6 and TRBJ1-1; D might be TRBD1 (5 bases). The CDR3 runs 16 residues. With 3 bases removed from V and 10 bases from J, the gap between germline ends came to 25 bases. Per germline, CDR1 SGHDT and CDR2 YYEEEE.

This clonotype has just a few counts. The chain uses TRBV10-3 and TRBJ2-1, with 10 nucleotides matching TRBD2. J was trimmed by 7 bases and V by 0 bases; bases with no gene match: 12. The CDR3 consists of 18 residues. Germline CDR1 reads ENHRY; CDR2 reads SYGVKD. The DNA for the CDR3 is TGTGCCATCAGTGAGTCGATGTCTAGCGGGAGTAGGTCGAATGAGCAGTTCTTC. Protein sequence: CAISESMSSGSRSNEQFF.

The chain recombines TRBV24-1 with TRBJ2-5; 7 positions agree with TRBD1. The V gene end was trimmed by 5 bases and the J gene end by 5 bases; junction bases not matched to a gene: 4. This CDR3 region has 13 residues. The germline CDR1 and CDR2 sequences are KGHDR and SFDVKD. The CDR3 reads CATSGGGGETQYF. In DNA form, the CDR3 reads TGTGCCACCAGTGGAGGGGGCGGCGAGACCCAGTACTTC.

The rearrangement joins TRBV7-9 to TRBJ2-1; possibly TRBD2 for D (6 bases). The CDR3 has 15 residues. Germline values: CDR1 SEHNR, CDR2 FQNEAQ (reference sequence). Between the trimmed V and J ends, which lost 5 bases and 3 bases, there was a span of 14 bases. CDR3 nucleotides: TGTGCCAGCAGCCCAGCTGGGGGAGGCTACAATGAGCAGTTCTTC. It yields the protein CASSPAGGGYNEQFF.

This clonotype was detected only a few times. The chain has TRBV20-1 and TRBJ2-7; maybe TRBD2 (7 bases). CDR3 length: 15 amino acids. V was clipped by 5 bases and J by 5 bases, with 22 bases between them. The germline V gene has CDR1 DFQATT and CDR2 SNEGSKA (reference sequence). The DNA of the CDR3 is TGCAGTGCTTCTCTGGGGGGGCAGGGTCGAGACGAGCAGTACTTC. It codes for CSASLGGQGRDEQYF.

This clonotype has more than one count but fewer than ten. The V call is TRBV3-1, the J call TRBJ2-7; D possibly corresponds to TRBD2 (6 bases). The CDR3 has 15 amino acids. CDR1 is LGHDT and CDR2 is YNNKEL in the germline V gene (reference sequence). Trimming pared 1 base from V and 9 bases from J, leaving 19 bases between. In DNA form, the CDR3 reads TGTGCCAGCAGCCAAGGGGTCGGGGGACGAGTTTGGCAGTACTTC. Its protein product is CASSQGVGGRVWQYF.

This clonotype was detected many times. The V and J genes are TRBV12-3 or TRBV12-4 and TRBJ1-1; 7 positions agree with TRBD1. V dropped 6 bases and J dropped 7; count of bases not matched to a gene: 11. CDR3 length: 14 residues. The CDR3 region has the DNA TGTGCCAGCAGCCGTAGCAGGGGGGCCGGTGAAGCTTTCTTT. This translates into CASSRSRGAGEAFF.

The table lists this clonotype with many counts. This chain connects TRBV14 to TRBJ2-5; perhaps TRBD1 as D (6 bases). The germline gives CDR1 SGHDN, CDR2 FVKESK. The CDR3 covers 13 residues. Trimming pared 0 bases from V and 13 bases from J, leaving 15 bases between. CDR3 protein: CASSQDLRGTSYF. Written as DNA, the CDR3 is TGTGCCAGCAGCCAAGACCTTAGGGGGACCTCGTACTTC.